Presented here are 14 T cell receptor gamma chains from one specimen sequenced in a study of human gamma delta and Vdelta1 T cells. These receptors' targets are unknown. TCRdb reapplied CATT to the PCR reads. This table has several thousand gamma-chain clones, about 47% appearing once. Material for sequencing was Vdelta1 gamma-delta T cells from blood grown in culture (DOT cells). Receptors were obtained from a human donor in good health.

The chain couples TRGV8 to TRGJ1 or TRGJ2. Trimming cost V 3 bases and J 12 bases; bases outside gene matches: 11. The CDR3 is 12 amino acids. The germline V gene encodes CDR1 VENAVY and CDR2 YDSYNSRV. The CDR3 is CATWDSNGAKLF. DNA of the CDR3: TGTGCCACCTGGGATTCAAACGGGGCGAAACTCTTT.

About this clone: The identical CDR3 is also encoded by other nucleotide sequences in the sample. The genes are TRGV2 and TRGJ1 or TRGJ2. V shed 0 bases and J 7 bases; nucleotides not matched to a gene: 6. This CDR3 has 13 residues. From germline, CDR1 is EGSNGY and CDR2 YDSYNSKV. CDR3 sequence: CATWDGPRYKKLF. CDR3 bases: TGTGCCACCTGGGACGGGCCAAGGTATAAGAAACTCTTT.

No V gene was called here, but the J gene is TRGJ1 or TRGJ2. The CDR3 runs 11 residues. This CDR3 reads CALYDYYKKLF. CDR3 nucleotides: TGTGCCTTGTACGATTATTATAAGAAACTCTTT.

This chain connects TRGV3 to TRGJP2. Germline V gene data show CDR1 as VTNTFY and CDR2 as YDVSTARD (reference sequence). Trimming took 3 bases from V and 6 from J; bases not matched to a gene: 13. This CDR3 contains 16 residues. The CDR3 sequence is CATWDREGYGDWIKTF. The CDR3 region has the DNA TGTGCCACCTGGGACCGCGAAGGATATGGTGATTGGATCAAGACGTTT.

The rearrangement uses TRGV5 and TRGJ1 or TRGJ2. The CDR3 length is 14 residues. V dropped 0 bases and J dropped 7; count of bases not matched to a gene: 9. Germline V CDR1 and CDR2: VINAFY, YDVSNSKD. CDR3 sequence: CATWDRRPGYKKLF. CDR3 in DNA: TGTGCCACCTGGGACAGGCGCCCGGGATATAAGAAACTCTTT.

This clone was seen a few times. This chain links TRGV3 with TRGJ1 or TRGJ2. The CDR3 contains 15 residues. Germline V gene sequence: CDR1 VTNTFY, CDR2 YDVSTARD (reference sequence). V gave up 0 bases and J gave up 3 bases; unmatched junction bases: 8. The CDR3 loop is CATWDRLERYYKKLF. CDR3 bases: TGTGCCACCTGGGACAGGCTGGAGCGTTATTATAAGAAACTCTTT.

This clone counts as medium-sized. V usage is TRGV5 and J usage is TRGJ1 or TRGJ2. This CDR3 region has 11 residues. CDR1 is VINAFY and CDR2 is YDVSNSKD in the germline V gene. The V and J ends lost 3 bases and 9 bases, in that order; junction bases with no gene match: 5. The CDR3 protein is CATWDGRKKLF. CDR3 sequence (DNA): TGTGCCACCTGGGACGGTCGTAAGAAACTCTTT.

The chain links TRGV2 to TRGJ1 or TRGJ2. Trimming removed 0 bases from V and 10 bases from J; junction bases left unmatched: 9. CDR1 EGSNGY and CDR2 YDSYNSKV come from the germline V gene. The CDR3 has 13 residues. The CDR3 reads CATWDGAPRKKLF. The CDR3 DNA is TGTGCCACCTGGGACGGGGCCCCCAGAAAGAAACTCTTT.

This chain uses TRGV2 with TRGJ1 or TRGJ2. CDR3 length: 14 amino acids. Germline V gene sequence: CDR1 EGSNGY, CDR2 YDSYNSKV. J was trimmed by 3 bases and V by 1 base; bases with no gene match: 6. In DNA, the CDR3 is TGTGCCACCTGGGACGGAATAACTTATTATAAGAAACTCTTT. Its translation: CATWDGITYYKKLF.

This chain connects TRGV2 to TRGJ1 or TRGJ2. Germline CDR1 reads EGSNGY; CDR2 reads YDSYNSKV. The CDR3 covers 14 residues. The V gene end was trimmed by 0 bases and the J gene end by 7 bases; junction bases not matched to a gene: 9. The CDR3, as DNA: TGTGCCACCTGGGACGGGCGTTTGGGATATAAGAAACTCTTT. This encodes CATWDGRLGYKKLF.

This clone was seen a handful of times. The chain joins TRGV10 to TRGJP1. TRGV10 is flagged as an ORF with uncertain function. The ends lost 8 bases at V and 0 bases at J; junction bases unmatched: 10. This CDR3 has 16 residues. Written as DNA, the CDR3 is TGTGCTGCGTGGGATTATACCGATACCACTGGTTGGTTCAAGATATTT. Its protein is CAAWDYTDTTGWFKIF.

J is TRGJ1 or TRGJ2 and V is TRGV9. The V and J ends lost 2 bases and 2 bases, in that order; junction bases with no gene match: 6. CDR3 length: 14 residues. Germline-derived CDR1 and CDR2 are GITISATS and ISYDGTV (reference sequence). As DNA, the CDR3 is TGTGCCTTGTGGGAGGGACTTTATTATTATAAGAAACTCTTT. Translating it yields CALWEGLYYYKKLF.

As concerns this clone: This sample includes further DNA sequences coding for the same CDR3. The chain carries TRGV4 and TRGJ1 or TRGJ2. Germline values: CDR1 EGSTGY, CDR2 YDSYTSSV. Trimming took 1 base from V and 7 from J; bases not matched to a gene: 4. This CDR3 contains 12 residues. Here the CDR3 reads CATWDGGYKKLF. The DNA for the CDR3 is TGTGCCACCTGGGATGGCGGATATAAGAAACTCTTT.

The chain joins TRGV4 to TRGJ1 or TRGJ2. V dropped 0 bases and J dropped 5; count of bases not matched to a gene: 10. From germline, CDR1 is EGSTGY and CDR2 YDSYTSSV. This CDR3 comprises 15 residues. The CDR3 reads CATWDGPTSNYKKLF. For the CDR3, the DNA is TGTGCCACCTGGGATGGGCCAACCTCTAATTATAAGAAACTCTTT.